Listed below are T cell receptor beta chains from one sample, sequenced in a study of cytomegalovirus exposure and HLA in healthy donors. TCRdb's table, derived via immunoSEQ multiplex PCR, lists solely in-frame clones and lacks some. The repertoire has over 150,000 clones, approximately 80% of them found once; the top ten carry around 5.2%. Sequencing was done on a sample of PBMCs. Receptors originate from a woman in her thirties or forties in good health and CMV-seropositive. Each CDR3 is given with its conserved first and last residue. A D gene is named only where the DNA matches it firmly. Some rows mark clone size as missing; the rest say once, few, many or name a class of expanded clone.

>TRBV11-2|TRBJ2-1|-|TRBD1
TGTGCCAGCAGCCTCGGGTCAGGGGGCCTCTACAATGAGCAGTTCTTC
CASSLGSGGLYNEQFF
>TRBV5-1|TRBJ2-7|-|TRBD2
TGCGCCAGCAGCGGGGGGACTACCGCTAGCTCCTACGAGCAGTACTTC
CASSGGTTASSYEQYF
>TRBV11-2|TRBJ2-1|-|TRBD2
TGTGCCAGCAGCTTAGAGGGCAGCGGGGCCTACAATGAGCAGTTCTTC
CASSLEGSGAYNEQFF
>TRBV30|TRBJ1-5|-|-
TGTGCCTGGAGCCGCGGGACCGACCATAGCAATCAGCCCCAGCATTTT
CAWSRGTDHSNQPQHF
>TRBV5-8|TRBJ2-1|-|-
TGTGCCAGCAGCTTTATTGGCGGGAACTATGAGCAGTTCTTC
CASSFIGGNYEQFF
>TRBV4-2|TRBJ2-5|-|TRBD2
TGTGCCAGCAGTCACTCCTCGGGGACTAGCGGGGGCCAAGAGACCCAGTACTTC
CASSHSSGTSGGQETQYF
>TRBV7-8|TRBJ2-7|once|-
TGTGCCAGCAGCTCACAGGGTACCTCCTACGAGCAGTACTTC
CASSSQGTSYEQYF
>TRBV28|TRBJ2-1|few|-
TGTGCCAGCAGTTTACGTTACAATGAGCAGTTCTTC
CASSLRYNEQFF
>TRBV20-1|TRBJ2-7|few|-
TGCAGTGCAAATATAAGAGACGAGCAGTACTTC
CSANIRDEQYF
>TRBV15|TRBJ1-5|-|TRBD1
TGTGCCACCAGCGGACGACAGGGGGGTCAGCCCCAGCATTTT
CATSGRQGGQPQHF
>TRBV27|TRBJ1-2|-|TRBD1
TGTGCCAGCAGTCCGGACAGGGTCTATGGCTACACCTTC
CASSPDRVYGYTF
>TRBV7-9|TRBJ1-1|many|-
TGTGCCAGCAGCCCCTCGGACGGGGAGAACACTGAAGCTTTCTTT
CASSPSDGENTEAFF
>TRBV25-1|TRBJ2-1|-|TRBD2
TGTGCCAGCAGTGTAAGGGAGGGTGAGCAGTTCTTC
CASSVREGEQFF
>TRBV27|TRBJ2-7|-|-
TGTGCCAGCAGTTTGCGAGACAGAAGCTCCTACGAGCAGTACTTC
CASSLRDRSSYEQYF
>TRBV20-1|TRBJ2-7|-|-
TGCAGTGCCCCGGACAGCTACGAGCAGTACTTC
CSAPDSYEQYF
>TRBV5-7|TRBJ2-1|-|-
TGTGCCAGCAGCTTCCCAGGGTTCTGGGCAAATGAGCAGTTCTTC
CASSFPGFWANEQFF
>TRBV28|TRBJ2-7|-|-
TGTGCCAGCAGTTTGGCGGGGTTTTACGAGCAGTACTTC
CASSLAGFYEQYF
>TRBV18|TRBJ2-5|-|-
TGTGCCAGCTCAGTCACAGGAGGGGCAGAGACCCAGTACTTC
CASSVTGGAETQYF
>TRBV10-3|TRBJ2-7|-|TRBD1
TGTGCCATCAGGTGGACAGGTAACTCCTACGAGCAGTACTTC
CAIRWTGNSYEQYF
>TRBV7-6|TRBJ2-1|-|-
TGTGCCAGCAGCTTATCTCGTATAGGGGGAACAACCCGCGATGAGCAGTTCTTC
CASSLSRIGGTTRDEQFF
>TRBV19|TRBJ1-5|-|-
TGTGCCAGTAGTATACGGGGGGGAGGACAGCCCCAGCATTTT
CASSIRGGGQPQHF
>TRBV6-9|TRBJ1-1|-|-
TGTGCCAGCAGTTCCGGGATACCCCCTATAAAGAACACTGAAGCTTTCTTT
CASSSGIPPIKNTEAFF
>TRBV9|TRBJ2-7|-|-
TGTGCCAGCAGCGTAGCCAGCGGTATTTCCTACGAGCAGTACTTC
CASSVASGISYEQYF
>TRBV5-1|TRBJ2-7|-|-
TGCGCCAGCAGCTGGGGCACTAACTACGAGCAGTACTTC
CASSWGTNYEQYF
>TRBV10-3|TRBJ2-7|few|TRBD1
TGTGCCATCAGTGGACAGGGGGCAGGGTACGAGCAGTACTTC
CAISGQGAGYEQYF
>TRBV11-2|TRBJ2-7|once|TRBD2
TGTGCCAGCAGCTTCGCTAGCGGACAAACCTACGAGCAGTACTTC
CASSFASGQTYEQYF
>TRBV28|TRBJ2-2|-|TRBD2
TGTGCCAGCAGCACTAGGACCCGCGGGGGGCTGTTTTTT
CASSTRTRGGLFF
>TRBV9|TRBJ2-1|-|-
TGTGCCAGCAGCGTAGGGCCGGGGGGCGGCAACTACAATGAGCAGTTCTTC
CASSVGPGGGNYNEQFF
>TRBV11-2|TRBJ2-3|-|TRBD1
TGTGCCAGCAGACCCGGGACAGCGACAGATACGCAGTATTTT
CASRPGTATDTQYF
>TRBV19|TRBJ2-7|-|TRBD1
TGTGCCAGTAGTAGGGACAGGATATCCTACGAGCAGTACTTC
CASSRDRISYEQYF
>TRBV7-2|TRBJ2-7|-|TRBD2
TGTGCCAGCGCTGGTCCACTAGCGGGAGTGAGGCGCGAGCAGTACTTC
CASAGPLAGVRREQYF
>TRBV6-1|TRBJ2-6|few|TRBD1
TGTGCCAGCAGGGAAAGACAGGGTGCCTCCTCTGGGGCCAACGTCCTGACTTTC
CASRERQGASSGANVLTF
>TRBV30|TRBJ2-7|-|TRBD1
TGTGCCTGGAGCTCTGATCTGGGGACAGGGGACCACGAGCAGTACTTC
CAWSSDLGTGDHEQYF
>TRBV29-1|TRBJ2-5|-|TRBD2
TGCAGCGCCGGGACTAGAAAAGAGACCCAGTACTTC
CSAGTRKETQYF
>TRBV9|TRBJ1-3|-|-
TGTGCCAGCACCTCCTCTGACGGGGAGTCTGGAAACACCATATATTTT
CASTSSDGESGNTIYF
>TRBV18|TRBJ2-7|-|TRBD2
TGTGCCAGCTCACCTGGACTAGCGGGAGGTGATGAGCAGTACTTC
CASSPGLAGGDEQYF
>TRBV25-1|TRBJ1-5|-|-
TGTGCCAGCAGTGAGACAGAGAATCAGCCCCAGCATTTT
CASSETENQPQHF
>TRBV2|TRBJ1-5|-|-
TGTGCCAGCAGTGAAGTGCGGGGTTCCAATCAGCCCCAGCATTTT
CASSEVRGSNQPQHF
>TRBV18|TRBJ2-3|-|-
TGTGCCAGCTCATTCACTGGGGCAGGGGGCACAGATACGCAGTATTTT
CASSFTGAGGTDTQYF
>TRBV18|TRBJ1-1|-|-
TGTGCCAGCTCCCCACCAGCGCGGATAAACACTGAAGCTTTCTTT
CASSPPARINTEAFF
>TRBV28|TRBJ2-7|once|-
TGTGCCAGCAGTTTTGACCTGGACAGTGCTTACGAGCAGTACTTC
CASSFDLDSAYEQYF
>TRBV18|TRBJ2-4|-|-
TGTGCCAGCTCACCACAAACAGGACGGAGAAACATTCAGTACTTC
CASSPQTGRRNIQYF
>TRBV2|TRBJ2-1|-|TRBD2
TGTGCCAGCAGTGGACTAGCGGCAACGAACAATGAGCAGTTCTTC
CASSGLAATNNEQFF
>TRBV7-7|TRBJ2-2|-|-
TGTGCCAGCAGCCCCACCTCCAGGACTGTGGGCACCGGGGAGCTGTTTTTT
CASSPTSRTVGTGELFF
>TRBV7-6|TRBJ2-7|-|TRBD1
TGTGCCAGCAGCTTAAGGACAGGGGGAGACGAGCAGTACTTC
CASSLRTGGDEQYF
>TRBV28|TRBJ1-2|-|-
TGTGCCAGCACCTCCCCTCACTATGGCTACACCTTC
CASTSPHYGYTF